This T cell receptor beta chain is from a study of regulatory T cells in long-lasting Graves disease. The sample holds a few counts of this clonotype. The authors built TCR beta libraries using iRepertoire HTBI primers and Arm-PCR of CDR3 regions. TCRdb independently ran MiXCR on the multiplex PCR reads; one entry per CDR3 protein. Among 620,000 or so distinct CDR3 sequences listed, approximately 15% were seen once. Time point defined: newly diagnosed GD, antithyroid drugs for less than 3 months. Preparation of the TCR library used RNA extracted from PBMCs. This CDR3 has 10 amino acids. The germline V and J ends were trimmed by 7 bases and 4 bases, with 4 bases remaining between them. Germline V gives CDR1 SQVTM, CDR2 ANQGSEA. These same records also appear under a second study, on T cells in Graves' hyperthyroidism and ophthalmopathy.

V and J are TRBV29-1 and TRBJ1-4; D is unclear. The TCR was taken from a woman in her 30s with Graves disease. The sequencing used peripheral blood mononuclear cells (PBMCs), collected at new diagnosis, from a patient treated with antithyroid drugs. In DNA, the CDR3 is TGCAGCGGGTTTAATGAAAAACTGTTTTTT. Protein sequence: CSGFNEKLFF.